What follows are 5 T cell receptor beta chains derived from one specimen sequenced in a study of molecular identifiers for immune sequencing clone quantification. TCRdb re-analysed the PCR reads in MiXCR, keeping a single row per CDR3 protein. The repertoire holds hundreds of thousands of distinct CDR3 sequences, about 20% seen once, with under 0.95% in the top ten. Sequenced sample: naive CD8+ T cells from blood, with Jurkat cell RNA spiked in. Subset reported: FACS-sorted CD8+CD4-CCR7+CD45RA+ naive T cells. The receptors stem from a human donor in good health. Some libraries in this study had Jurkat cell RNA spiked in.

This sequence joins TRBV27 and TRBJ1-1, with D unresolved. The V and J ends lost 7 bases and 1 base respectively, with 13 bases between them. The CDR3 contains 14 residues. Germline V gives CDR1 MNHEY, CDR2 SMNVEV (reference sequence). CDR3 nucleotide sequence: TGTGCCAGCATGCCCCTCTGGGCGAACACTGAAGCTTTCTTT. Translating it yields CASMPLWANTEAFF.

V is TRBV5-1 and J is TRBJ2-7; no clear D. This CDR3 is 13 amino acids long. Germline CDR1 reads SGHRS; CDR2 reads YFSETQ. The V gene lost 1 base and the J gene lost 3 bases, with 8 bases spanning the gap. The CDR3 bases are TGCGCCAGCAGCTTGAGGTGGAACTACGAGCAGTACTTC. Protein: CASSLRWNYEQYF.

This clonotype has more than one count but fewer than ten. CDR3 in amino acids: CASSMGGLAGVKKETQYF. The CDR3 DNA reads as TGTGCCAGTAGTATGGGGGGGCTAGCGGGGGTAAAGAAAGAGACCCAGTACTTC. This rearrangement joins TRBV19 to TRBJ2-5, with 10 bases matching TRBD2. This CDR3 has 18 amino acids. Germline V gives CDR1 LNHDA, CDR2 SQIVND (reference sequence). The ends lost 3 bases at V and 3 bases at J; junction bases unmatched: 13. Variable domain in full (rest from reference TRBV19 and TRBJ2-5): DGGITQSPKYLFRKEGQNVTLSCEQNLNHDAMYWYRQDPGQGLRLIYYSQIVNDFQKGDIAEGYSVSREKKESFPLTVTSAQKNPTAFYLCASSMGGLAGVKKETQYFGPGTRLLVL.

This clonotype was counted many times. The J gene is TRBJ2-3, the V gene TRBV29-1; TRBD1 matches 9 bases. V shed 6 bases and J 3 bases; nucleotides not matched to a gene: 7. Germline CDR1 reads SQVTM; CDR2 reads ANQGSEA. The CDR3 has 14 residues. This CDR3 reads CSVAGTGLTDTQYF. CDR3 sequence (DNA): TGCAGCGTGGCCGGGACAGGGTTAACAGATACGCAGTATTTT.

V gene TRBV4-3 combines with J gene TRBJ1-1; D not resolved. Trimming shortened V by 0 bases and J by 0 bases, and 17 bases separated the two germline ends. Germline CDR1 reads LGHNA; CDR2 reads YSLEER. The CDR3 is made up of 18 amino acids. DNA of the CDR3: TGCGCCAGCAGCCAAGATTTTCTACGGGTGACTATGAACACTGAAGCTTTCTTT. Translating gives CASSQDFLRVTMNTEAFF.